A selection of T cell receptor beta chains follows, all from one sample in a study of blood T cell repertoires in COVID-19. Generated by immunoSEQ multiplex PCR, the TCRdb table keeps only in-frame clones and is missing some. Of approximately 150,000 clones in the sample, 85% to 90% were seen once. The sample taken for sequencing was peripheral blood. The receptors come from a man younger than 30 with COVID-19, enrolled during active disease. Both conserved end residues are part of each CDR3. Fields, in order: clone size, D gene, J gene, CDR3 length, V gene, CDR3 DNA, CDR3 protein. A D gene is named only where the DNA matches it firmly. Only part of the rows carry a size: once, few, many, or a class if the clone is expanded.

abundance: -
d_gene: -
j_gene: TRBJ2-1
len: 16
v_gene: TRBV20-1
CDR3nt: TGCAGTGCTAGTAATTTTTACACAGACTCCTACAATGAGCAGTTCTTC
CDR3aa: CSASNFYTDSYNEQFF

abundance: -
d_gene: -
j_gene: TRBJ1-6
len: 16
v_gene: TRBV28
CDR3nt: TGTGCCAGCAGTCCACCCGACAGTCCCTATAATTCACCCCTCCACTTT
CDR3aa: CASSPPDSPYNSPLHF

abundance: -
d_gene: -
j_gene: TRBJ2-1
len: 15
v_gene: TRBV19
CDR3nt: TGTGCCAGTAGTATCCGGGACTCCAGAGCCAATGAGCAGTTCTTC
CDR3aa: CASSIRDSRANEQFF

abundance: -
d_gene: TRBD1
j_gene: TRBJ2-3
len: 12
v_gene: TRBV28
CDR3nt: TGTGCCAGCAGTAGGACAGGGTATACGCAGTATTTT
CDR3aa: CASSRTGYTQYF

abundance: once
d_gene: TRBD1
j_gene: TRBJ2-5
len: 15
v_gene: TRBV11-2
CDR3nt: TGTGCCAGCAGCTTGGGCAGGGGGTTAGGAGAGACCCAGTACTTC
CDR3aa: CASSLGRGLGETQYF

abundance: -
d_gene: -
j_gene: TRBJ1-3
len: 12
v_gene: TRBV2
CDR3nt: TGTGCCAGCAGTTACTCTGGAAACACCATATATTTT
CDR3aa: CASSYSGNTIYF

abundance: -
d_gene: -
j_gene: TRBJ2-7
len: 14
v_gene: TRBV28
CDR3nt: TGTGCCAGCAGTTTGAGCGGAATATCCTACGAGCAGTACTTC
CDR3aa: CASSLSGISYEQYF

abundance: -
d_gene: -
j_gene: TRBJ2-1
len: 16
v_gene: TRBV4-2
CDR3nt: TGTGCCAGCAGCCAAGTCGGGGGAGCACTCTACAATGAGCAGTTCTTC
CDR3aa: CASSQVGGALYNEQFF

abundance: once
d_gene: -
j_gene: TRBJ1-1
len: 17
v_gene: TRBV7-9
CDR3nt: TGTGCCAGCAGCCCGATTACCCTCCTTTTGCGGCACACTGAAGCTTTCTTT
CDR3aa: CASSPITLLLRHTEAFF

abundance: once
d_gene: TRBD2
j_gene: TRBJ2-3
len: 17
v_gene: TRBV28
CDR3nt: TGTGCCAGCAGTCCAGTACTAGCGGGAGTTAGCACAGATACGCAGTATTTT
CDR3aa: CASSPVLAGVSTDTQYF

abundance: -
d_gene: TRBD1
j_gene: TRBJ2-7
len: 16
v_gene: TRBV11-2
CDR3nt: TGTGCCAGCAGCCAAACCTCCGGGACAGGGGGCTACGAGCAGTACTTC
CDR3aa: CASSQTSGTGGYEQYF

abundance: -
d_gene: TRBD1
j_gene: TRBJ1-2
len: 13
v_gene: TRBV4-3
CDR3nt: TGCGCCAGCAGCCAGAGGGGGCGAGGTGGCTACACCTTC
CDR3aa: CASSQRGRGGYTF

abundance: few
d_gene: -
j_gene: TRBJ1-1
len: 14
v_gene: TRBV5-4
CDR3nt: TGTGCCAGCAGCTTACGGGGTACGAACACTGAAGCTTTCTTT
CDR3aa: CASSLRGTNTEAFF

abundance: once
d_gene: -
j_gene: TRBJ2-1
len: 15
v_gene: TRBV4-3
CDR3nt: TGCGCCAGCAGCCAAGCCCCGACAACCTACAATGAGCAGTTCTTC
CDR3aa: CASSQAPTTYNEQFF

abundance: -
d_gene: -
j_gene: TRBJ1-3
len: 15
v_gene: TRBV6-5
CDR3nt: TGTGCCAGCAGACGGGGGACTGCGGCTGGAAACACCATATATTTT
CDR3aa: CASRRGTAAGNTIYF

abundance: -
d_gene: -
j_gene: TRBJ2-2
len: 15
v_gene: TRBV6-5
CDR3nt: TGTGCCACCCTTGAAGGGGAAAAACTCACCGGGGAGCTGTTTTTT
CDR3aa: CATLEGEKLTGELFF

abundance: -
d_gene: -
j_gene: TRBJ2-5
len: 15
v_gene: TRBV5-6
CDR3nt: TGTGCCAGCAGCTTGGGGGTAGCGGACCAAGAGACCCAGTACTTC
CDR3aa: CASSLGVADQETQYF

abundance: -
d_gene: TRBD1
j_gene: TRBJ1-5
len: 15
v_gene: TRBV5-5
CDR3nt: TGTGCCAGCAGCCGGGACAGGGGTGCCAATCAGCCCCAGCATTTT
CDR3aa: CASSRDRGANQPQHF

abundance: -
d_gene: -
j_gene: TRBJ1-5
len: 14
v_gene: TRBV6-2/TRBV6-3
CDR3nt: TGTGCCAGCAGTTACTCCGGGGGGAATCAGCCCCAGCATTTT
CDR3aa: CASSYSGGNQPQHF

abundance: -
d_gene: TRBD2
j_gene: TRBJ2-3
len: 16
v_gene: TRBV27
CDR3nt: TGTGCCAGCAGCGATGGGGTAGCGGGAGCTGCAGATACGCAGTATTTT
CDR3aa: CASSDGVAGAADTQYF

abundance: once
d_gene: TRBD2
j_gene: TRBJ2-1
len: 15
v_gene: TRBV5-6
CDR3nt: TGTGCCAGCAGCTTGAAAGGACTAGCGGGAGGGACGCAGTTCTTC
CDR3aa: CASSLKGLAGGTQFF

abundance: -
d_gene: -
j_gene: TRBJ1-5
len: 14
v_gene: TRBV15
CDR3nt: TGTGCCACCAGCAGAGGGCTTAGCAATCAGCCCCAGCATTTT
CDR3aa: CATSRGLSNQPQHF

abundance: -
d_gene: TRBD2
j_gene: TRBJ2-7
len: 14
v_gene: TRBV7-8
CDR3nt: TGTGCCAGCAGCTTGACTAGCAGCCACTACGAGCAGTACTTC
CDR3aa: CASSLTSSHYEQYF

abundance: -
d_gene: -
j_gene: TRBJ2-2
len: 15
v_gene: TRBV11-3
CDR3nt: TGTGCCAGCAGCCCAACCAGGGAGAACACCGGGGAGCTGTTTTTT
CDR3aa: CASSPTRENTGELFF

abundance: -
d_gene: TRBD1
j_gene: TRBJ1-2
len: 14
v_gene: TRBV5-4
CDR3nt: TGTGCCAGCAGCTCGGATCTCCAGGGGGGTGGCTACACCTTC
CDR3aa: CASSSDLQGGGYTF

abundance: -
d_gene: -
j_gene: TRBJ2-7
len: 11
v_gene: TRBV5-8
CDR3nt: TGTGCCAGCAGCTTGGAGCTGGTGCAGTACTTC
CDR3aa: CASSLELVQYF

abundance: -
d_gene: TRBD2
j_gene: TRBJ2-7
len: 15
v_gene: TRBV10-2
CDR3nt: TGCGCCAGCAGTGAGTCGGCGGGAGGGCCGGGCGAGCAGTACTTC
CDR3aa: CASSESAGGPGEQYF

abundance: once
d_gene: TRBD2
j_gene: TRBJ2-1
len: 15
v_gene: TRBV6-5
CDR3nt: TGTGCCAGCAGCCTGGGGGTAGCGGGGTACAATGAGCAGTTCTTC
CDR3aa: CASSLGVAGYNEQFF

abundance: -
d_gene: -
j_gene: TRBJ1-2
len: 15
v_gene: TRBV7-9
CDR3nt: TGTGCCAGCAGCTTGAATGTGCGGGGCCACCATGGCTACACCTTC
CDR3aa: CASSLNVRGHHGYTF

abundance: -
d_gene: TRBD1
j_gene: TRBJ2-1
len: 16
v_gene: TRBV5-6
CDR3nt: TGTGCCAGCAGCTCAATGACAGGGGCTACCTACAATGAGCAGTTCTTC
CDR3aa: CASSSMTGATYNEQFF

abundance: -
d_gene: TRBD1
j_gene: TRBJ1-4
len: 18
v_gene: TRBV4-3
CDR3nt: TGCGCCAGCAGCCAAGATGGTGACAGGAGGGGGCCTAATGAAAAACTGTTTTTT
CDR3aa: CASSQDGDRRGPNEKLFF

abundance: -
d_gene: TRBD2
j_gene: TRBJ2-3
len: 19
v_gene: TRBV10-3
CDR3nt: TGTGCCATCAGTGCACCCGGGGTAGCGGGAGGTTTAGAAACAGATACGCAGTATTTT
CDR3aa: CAISAPGVAGGLETDTQYF

abundance: -
d_gene: TRBD1
j_gene: TRBJ1-4
len: 15
v_gene: TRBV30
CDR3nt: TGTGCCTGGACCCTCGGGGACAGGGGTAATGAAAAACTGTTTTTT
CDR3aa: CAWTLGDRGNEKLFF

abundance: -
d_gene: -
j_gene: TRBJ2-5
len: 13
v_gene: TRBV5-4
CDR3nt: TGTGCCAGCAGCTTTGGGCAGAGAGAGACCCAGTACTTC
CDR3aa: CASSFGQRETQYF

abundance: -
d_gene: TRBD2
j_gene: TRBJ2-7
len: 13
v_gene: TRBV20-1
CDR3nt: TGCAGTGCTAGTTTAGCGGGAGCTTACGAGCAGTACTTC
CDR3aa: CSASLAGAYEQYF

abundance: -
d_gene: TRBD1
j_gene: TRBJ2-7
len: 15
v_gene: TRBV6-5
CDR3nt: TGTGCCAGCTCATACGGGGGACAGGGTGCGAGCGAGCAGTACTTC
CDR3aa: CASSYGGQGASEQYF

abundance: -
d_gene: TRBD2
j_gene: TRBJ2-3
len: 15
v_gene: TRBV6-4
CDR3nt: TGTGCCAGCAGCATGACTAGCGGGAGCACAGATACGCAGTATTTT
CDR3aa: CASSMTSGSTDTQYF

abundance: -
d_gene: TRBD1
j_gene: TRBJ1-2
len: 14
v_gene: TRBV6-6
CDR3nt: TGTGCCAGCAGTTACTTAGGGACAGGGGAAGGCTACACCTTC
CDR3aa: CASSYLGTGEGYTF

abundance: -
d_gene: TRBD2
j_gene: TRBJ2-2
len: 19
v_gene: TRBV28
CDR3nt: TGTGCCAGCAGTTTTCGGAGGGGTAGCGGGAGGCAGACCCTCGTGGAGCTGTTTTTT
CDR3aa: CASSFRRGSGRQTLVELFF

abundance: few
d_gene: -
j_gene: TRBJ1-6
len: 12
v_gene: TRBV10-2
CDR3nt: TGCGCCAGCAGTGAGTCCATTTCACCCCTCCACTTT
CDR3aa: CASSESISPLHF

abundance: once
d_gene: TRBD2
j_gene: TRBJ2-1
len: 15
v_gene: TRBV29-1
CDR3nt: TGCAGCGTTGAAGGTCTAGCGGGCACCTACAATGAGCAGTTCTTC
CDR3aa: CSVEGLAGTYNEQFF

abundance: -
d_gene: -
j_gene: TRBJ1-4
len: 15
v_gene: TRBV5-1
CDR3nt: TGCGCCAGCAGCCCTACAGGGCAGAGACATGAAAAACTGCTTTTT
CDR3aa: CASSPTGQRHEKLLF

abundance: -
d_gene: TRBD2
j_gene: TRBJ2-7
len: 15
v_gene: TRBV27
CDR3nt: TGTGCCAGCAGTTTAAGGTCTAGCGGCTACTACGAGCAGTACTTC
CDR3aa: CASSLRSSGYYEQYF

abundance: once
d_gene: TRBD1
j_gene: TRBJ2-3
len: 16
v_gene: TRBV28
CDR3nt: TGTGCCAGCAGTCCCATTGGACAGGGGTGGACAGATACGCAGTATTTT
CDR3aa: CASSPIGQGWTDTQYF

abundance: -
d_gene: -
j_gene: TRBJ2-2
len: 18
v_gene: TRBV24-1
CDR3nt: TGTGCCACCAGTGATCCCTCGAGACAGTTCGCGAACACCGGGGAGCTGTTTTTT
CDR3aa: CATSDPSRQFANTGELFF

abundance: -
d_gene: -
j_gene: TRBJ1-3
len: 13
v_gene: TRBV9
CDR3nt: TGTGCCAGCAGCGCGATGGAGGGAAACACCATATATTTT
CDR3aa: CASSAMEGNTIYF

abundance: medium-sized
d_gene: -
j_gene: TRBJ2-1
len: 16
v_gene: TRBV21-1
CDR3nt: TGTGCCAGCAGCAAGGCCCTACGCGGGAGTAGCAATGAGCAGTTCTTC
CDR3aa: CASSKALRGSSNEQFF

abundance: -
d_gene: TRBD2
j_gene: TRBJ2-7
len: 16
v_gene: TRBV5-5
CDR3nt: TGTGCCAGCAGCTTGTCCCCCAGCGGGAGGGACTACGAGCAGTACTTC
CDR3aa: CASSLSPSGRDYEQYF

abundance: -
d_gene: -
j_gene: TRBJ2-1
len: 15
v_gene: TRBV5-4
CDR3nt: TGTGCCAGCAGAGATACTAAGAGCTCCTACAATGAGCAGTTCTTC
CDR3aa: CASRDTKSSYNEQFF

abundance: -
d_gene: TRBD1
j_gene: TRBJ2-4
len: 16
v_gene: TRBV24-1
CDR3nt: TGTGCCACCTATACGACAGGGCCAAAGGTCAAAAACATTCAGTACTTC
CDR3aa: CATYTTGPKVKNIQYF

abundance: -
d_gene: -
j_gene: TRBJ1-2
len: 14
v_gene: TRBV30
CDR3nt: TGTGCCTGGGCCGGGGACACCGGTAACTATGGCTACACCTTC
CDR3aa: CAWAGDTGNYGYTF

abundance: once
d_gene: TRBD2
j_gene: TRBJ2-5
len: 16
v_gene: TRBV19
CDR3nt: TGTGCCAGTAGTGTTGGACTAGCGGCCCCACCGGGAACCCAGTACTTC
CDR3aa: CASSVGLAAPPGTQYF

abundance: -
d_gene: TRBD1
j_gene: TRBJ1-2
len: 13
v_gene: TRBV28
CDR3nt: TGTGCCAGCAGGAGCGGACAGGTAGAAGGCTACACCTTC
CDR3aa: CASRSGQVEGYTF